The 9 T cell receptor beta chains reported below all come from one sample, sequenced in a study of T-cell memory formation after mild COVID-19. TCRdb redid the calling of the 5' RACE reads with MiXCR, one entry per CDR3 protein. The repertoire holds roughly 610,000 distinct CDR3 sequences, around 16% seen once, with about 7.4% in the top ten. The sequenced sample was PBMCs or a T cell subset sorted from them (not recorded which). Receptors were obtained from an adult woman who had mild COVID-19 (a few samples of this study predate the infection). Cell type and time point are not known.

This clonotype was seen once. The chain combines TRBV4-3 with TRBJ1-1; D not certain. The CDR3 is made up of 16 amino acids. V was trimmed by 0 bases and J by 1 base, leaving 12 bases between them. CDR1 and CDR2 (germline): LGHNA, YSLEER. The CDR3: CASSQERSGWNTEAFF. Here the CDR3 DNA reads TGCGCCAGCAGCCAAGAAAGGAGCGGGTGGAACACTGAAGCTTTCTTT.

A few counts support this clonotype. This rearrangement joins TRBV7-8 to TRBJ1-1; 7 bases agree with TRBD1. In germline, CDR1 is SGHVS, CDR2 FQNEAQ. This CDR3 region has 16 residues. Trimming took 4 bases from V and 1 from J; bases not matched to a gene: 9. CDR3 loop: CASSYPREGANTEAFF. Here the CDR3 DNA reads TGTGCCAGCAGCTACCCGCGGGAGGGGGCGAACACTGAAGCTTTCTTT.

This clonotype appeared a few times. This chain joins TRBV6-5 and TRBJ1-1; TRBD1 aligns across 9 bases. V trimming: 6 bases; J trimming: 4 bases; junction bases outside the gene matches: 12. Germline V gives CDR1 MNHEY, CDR2 SVGAGI. The CDR3 covers 16 residues. CDR3 sequence (DNA): TGTGCCAGCAGATCTTCCGGGACAGGGATTACCACTGAAGCTTTCTTT. As protein: CASRSSGTGITTEAFF.

This chain connects TRBV5-1 to TRBJ2-3; 9 bases map to TRBD2. There are 15 residues in the CDR3. CDR1 is SGHRS and CDR2 is YFSETQ in the germline V gene. J lost 4 bases, V lost 3 bases, and 6 bases had no gene match. The CDR3 sequence is CASSSSGGPADTQYF. CDR3 coding DNA: TGCGCCAGCAGCTCGAGCGGGGGGCCGGCAGATACGCAGTATTTT.

This clonotype has only a few counts. This rearrangement joins TRBV20-1 to TRBJ1-2, with D possibly being TRBD1 (5 bases). The CDR3 is made up of 11 amino acids. Germline assignment: CDR1 DFQATT and CDR2 SNEGSKA (reference sequence). V lost 7 bases and J 6 bases, leaving 12 bases between the germline ends. Here the CDR3 reads CSGGMGDGYTF. For the CDR3, the DNA is TGCAGTGGGGGGATGGGGGATGGCTACACCTTC.

This clonotype was picked up many times. The CDR3 coding sequence is TGTGCCAGCAGTTTGGTTGCGGGGGGCCCAGATACGCAGTATTTT. Translated, it gives CASSLVAGGPDTQYF. V usage is TRBV12-3 or TRBV12-4 and J usage is TRBJ2-3, with 8 bases fitting TRBD2. V lost 3 bases, J lost 4 bases, and 6 bases stayed unmatched. The CDR3 covers 15 residues.

This clonotype was observed at least ten times. The chain recombines TRBV7-9 with TRBJ2-2; D is unclear. The CDR3 extends over 13 amino acids. V was shortened by 0 bases and J by 6 bases, with 5 bases between the two germline ends. CDR1 is SEHNR and CDR2 is FQNEAQ in the germline V gene (reference sequence). The CDR3 nucleotides are TGTGCCAGCAGCTTAGCGTCTCCCGGGGAGCTGTTTTTT. Translated: CASSLASPGELFF.

This clonotype was counted a few times. V is TRBV20-1 and J is TRBJ2-7; 14 positions agree with TRBD2. The germline CDR1 and CDR2 sequences are DFQATT and SNEGSKA (reference sequence). V shed 0 bases, J shed 4 bases, and the junction held 8 bases outside the gene matches. This CDR3 comprises 17 residues. The DNA of the CDR3 is TGCAGTGCTAGAGATCCGGGGACTAGCGGGGGCCCGTACGAGCAGTACTTC. Amino acid sequence: CSARDPGTSGGPYEQYF.

The J gene is TRBJ2-3, the V gene TRBV5-4; a weak D match, TRBD1 (7 bases). This CDR3 is 16 amino acids long. V was clipped by 4 bases and J by 1 base, with 16 bases between them. The V gene's germline CDR1 is SGHNT and CDR2 YYREEE (reference sequence). The DNA for the CDR3 is TGTGCCAGCAGCAACGCGGGACAGCTCGGCACAGATACGCAGTATTTT. It translates to CASSNAGQLGTDTQYF.